This TCR beta chain was recovered during a study of OX40 agonist ivuxolimab in advanced cancers. Study overall: Eligibility rules accepted prior anti-PD-1, anti-PD-L1 or anti-CTLA-4 therapy, and over 30% had some.

V shed 1 base and J shed 9 bases, with 14 bases lying between them. The CDR3 loop spans 15 amino acids. Germline V gene data show CDR1 as SGHDT and CDR2 as YYEEEE. Generated by immunoSEQ multiplex PCR, the TCRdb table keeps only in-frame clones and is missing some. The top ten hold roughly 8% of the sample, which has about 70,000 clones, approximately 90% seen once. This rearrangement joins TRBV5-6 to TRBJ1-6; D gene uncertain. The sample was CD4+ or CD8+ T cells sorted from blood, taken in a trial of the OX40 agonist ivuxolimab. The clonotype was recovered from an adult with an advanced solid tumor such as melanoma, head and neck, liver or kidney cancer. CDR3 protein: CASSLRDSRSSPLHF. The CDR3 DNA is TGTGCCAGCAGCTTGCGAGATAGTAGATCTTCACCCCTCCACTTT. The complete variable domain, with remaining parts taken from reference TRBV5-6 and TRBJ1-6, reads DAGVTQSPTHLIKTRGQQVTLRCSPKSGHDTVSWYQQALGQGPQFIFQYYEEEERQRGNFPDRFSGHQFPNYSSELNVNALLLGDSALYLCASSLRDSRSSPLHFGNGTRLTVT.